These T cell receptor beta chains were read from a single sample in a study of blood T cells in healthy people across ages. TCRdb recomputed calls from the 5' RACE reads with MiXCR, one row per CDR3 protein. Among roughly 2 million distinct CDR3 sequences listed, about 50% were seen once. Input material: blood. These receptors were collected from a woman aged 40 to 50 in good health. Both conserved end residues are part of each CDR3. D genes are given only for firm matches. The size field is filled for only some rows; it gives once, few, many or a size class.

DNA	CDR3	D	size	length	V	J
TGTGCCAGCAGCTTGGGTATTGGACAGATGATCTATGGCTACACCTTC	CASSLGIGQMIYGYTF	.	.	16	TRBV5-6	TRBJ1-2
TGTGCCACCAGTGATGAGTGGACCTATGACACAGATACGCAGTATTTT	CATSDEWTYDTDTQYF	.	.	16	TRBV24-1	TRBJ2-3
TGTGCCAGCAGCCCCTATGGGGGGGGAGAGGCTGAAGCTTTCTTT	CASSPYGGGEAEAFF	.	.	15	TRBV11-2	TRBJ1-1
TGTGCCAGCAGTACTAAGCGGGGCCCTAGCACAGATACGCAGTATTTT	CASSTKRGPSTDTQYF	TRBD2	.	16	TRBV27	TRBJ2-3
TGCGCCAGCAGCCCCTTCGGTGTTCAGACAGATACGCAGTATTTT	CASSPFGVQTDTQYF	.	few	15	TRBV4-1	TRBJ2-3
TGTGCCAGCAGTTCCGGGGTAGGGGGCTGGACTGAAGCTTTCTTT	CASSSGVGGWTEAFF	TRBD1	.	15	TRBV6-2/TRBV6-3	TRBJ1-1
TGCAGTGCTAGAAGTGTGACCTATAATCAGCCCCAGCATTTT	CSARSVTYNQPQHF	.	.	14	TRBV20-1	TRBJ1-5
TGCGCCAGCAGCCCGACCGAGATTACACTCCGCGAGCAGTACTTC	CASSPTEITLREQYF	.	.	15	TRBV5-1	TRBJ2-7
TGTGCCAGCACCGCACATGGGGGGAGCAATCAGCCCCAGCATTTT	CASTAHGGSNQPQHF	.	.	15	TRBV12-3/TRBV12-4	TRBJ1-5
TGCGGCGCCCCCCAAGCGGGGGACCCCCTAACAGATACGCAGTATTTT	CGAPQAGDPLTDTQYF	TRBD2	.	16	TRBV29-1	TRBJ2-3
TGTGCCAGCGGGGTGTACCTTTCCAATGAGCAGTTCTTC	CASGVYLSNEQFF	.	.	13	TRBV6-2/TRBV6-3	TRBJ2-1
TGTGCCAGCAGGGAGCGGCCTTACAATGAGCAGTTCTTC	CASRERPYNEQFF	.	few	13	TRBV2	TRBJ2-1
TGCGCCAGCAGGGAGGACACTGAAGCTTTCTTT	CASREDTEAFF	.	once	11	TRBV5-1	TRBJ1-1
TGTGCCAGCAGCGTAGCTAGCGGGCCTGGGGTGCAGTACTTC	CASSVASGPGVQYF	TRBD2	.	14	TRBV9	TRBJ2-7
TGTGCCAGCAGTTATAGGGGGCTGTCTGGTGAGACCCAGTACTTC	CASSYRGLSGETQYF	TRBD1	few	15	TRBV6-6	TRBJ2-5
TGCGCCAGCGGCCAACACCAAGGGGGCGGAGATGAAGAGACCCAGTACTTC	CASGQHQGGGDEETQYF	TRBD1	.	17	TRBV4-1	TRBJ2-5
TGCAGTGCTAGGACTAGCGGGAGGAACAACGAGCAGTACTTC	CSARTSGRNNEQYF	TRBD2	.	14	TRBV20-1	TRBJ2-7
TGCGCCAGCAGCTTACAAGGGGGTGAAAAACTGTTTTTT	CASSLQGGEKLFF	.	.	13	TRBV5-1	TRBJ1-4
TGTGCCAGCAGCCAGGGACTAGTGGGGACCGGGGAGCTGTTTTTT	CASSQGLVGTGELFF	TRBD2	.	15	TRBV3-1	TRBJ2-2
TGTGCCAGCAGCTTAATGAGGCAGGGGGCGCGTGGCTACACCTTC	CASSLMRQGARGYTF	TRBD1	.	15	TRBV7-9	TRBJ1-2
TGTGCCAGCAGCTTAGTTTCGGGTATTAGAAATGAGCAGTTCTTC	CASSLVSGIRNEQFF	.	.	15	TRBV7-9	TRBJ2-1
TGTGCCAGCAGCGACCCTCCGGGGGAGACCCAGTACTTC	CASSDPPGETQYF	.	.	13	TRBV9	TRBJ2-5
TGTGCCAGCAGCTGGGGGACTAGCGGGGGAAACAATGAGCAGTTCTTC	CASSWGTSGGNNEQFF	TRBD2	.	16	TRBV5-6	TRBJ2-1
TGTGCCAGCAGTCTAGGGCCCGGGACGGTTAATTCACCCCTCCACTTT	CASSLGPGTVNSPLHF	.	few	16	TRBV7-2	TRBJ1-6
TGCAGTGCTAGCCAGTATGAGGGCCTGAACACTGAAGCTTTCTTT	CSASQYEGLNTEAFF	.	few	15	TRBV20-1	TRBJ1-1
TGTGCCAGCAGTTACGGGCGTCCGAGCTCTGGGGCCAACGTCCTGACTTTC	CASSYGRPSSGANVLTF	.	.	17	TRBV6-5	TRBJ2-6
TGTGCCAGCAGTAACCCCGCTAAGAATGAGCAGTTCTTC	CASSNPAKNEQFF	.	.	13	TRBV6-2/TRBV6-3	TRBJ2-1
TGTGCCAGCAGGCTAGCGGTATTGGAGACCCAGTACTTC	CASRLAVLETQYF	TRBD2	.	13	TRBV6-5	TRBJ2-5
TGTGCCAGCAGTCCTGACAGGGTCTATGGAAGCTACGAGCAGTACTTC	CASSPDRVYGSYEQYF	TRBD1	.	16	TRBV2	TRBJ2-7
TGTGCCAGCAGCCAACTCCAGGGCTATGGCTACACCTTC	CASSQLQGYGYTF	.	few	13	TRBV7-2	TRBJ1-2
TGTGCCAGCAGTTACCCGACCGGGACCTTTGATGAAAAACTGTTTTTT	CASSYPTGTFDEKLFF	.	.	16	TRBV6-2/TRBV6-3	TRBJ1-4
TGCAGTAGCGGCAGCCACACCGGGGAGCTGTTTTTT	CSSGSHTGELFF	.	once	12	TRBV20-1	TRBJ2-2
TGCAGTGCTAGAGATGGAGCGGGGGGAATAAATGAGCAGTACTTC	CSARDGAGGINEQYF	TRBD2	.	15	TRBV20-1	TRBJ2-7
TGTGGCAGCAGCTTAACAGTCTATGGCTACACCTTC	CGSSLTVYGYTF	.	.	12	TRBV7-2	TRBJ1-2
TGCAGTGGGAACGGGGTAGGGACTAGCTTGCGGGAGCAGTTCTTC	CSGNGVGTSLREQFF	TRBD2	.	15	TRBV20-1	TRBJ2-1
TGTGCCAGCAGTCCCTCCGAGGCAGGTAAAAACTACGAGCAGTACTTC	CASSPSEAGKNYEQYF	.	.	16	TRBV28	TRBJ2-7